This is a list of T cell receptor beta chains from one sample in a study of spatial heterogeneity in lung cancer. TCRdb re-called the 5' RACE reads through MiXCR, storing one row per CDR3 protein. The sample consists of 95,000 to 130,000 distinct CDR3 sequences, 10% to 15% of them appearing once. Sequencing used PBMCs, obtained at follow-up. The receptor set was obtained from a male donor with early-stage non-small cell lung cancer. CDR3s include the opening cysteine and the closing phenylalanine or tryptophan. The order of the fields is J gene, clone size, V gene, CDR3 protein. Clone size is shown for a subset of rows, as once, few, many or a class of expanded clone.

j_call: TRBJ1-6; clone_size: few; v_call: TRBV28; cdr3_aa: CASSSGQGSPLHF
j_call: TRBJ2-5; clone_size: few; v_call: TRBV12-5; cdr3_aa: CASGLNGGPRETQYF
j_call: TRBJ2-4; clone_size: many; v_call: TRBV29-1; cdr3_aa: CRGSIQYF
j_call: TRBJ2-1; clone_size: .; v_call: TRBV6-6; cdr3_aa: CASSRQWALEQFF
j_call: TRBJ2-1; clone_size: .; v_call: TRBV7-2; cdr3_aa: CASSLAGGHEQFF
j_call: TRBJ1-4; clone_size: few; v_call: TRBV3-2; cdr3_aa: CASTSPGTVGKEKLFF
j_call: TRBJ2-1; clone_size: many; v_call: TRBV29-1; cdr3_aa: CSVAEAAHEQFF
j_call: TRBJ2-2; clone_size: few; v_call: TRBV7-3; cdr3_aa: CASSLELAGTGELFF
j_call: TRBJ2-3; clone_size: .; v_call: TRBV29-1; cdr3_aa: CSASSADSTDTQYF
j_call: TRBJ1-1; clone_size: .; v_call: TRBV29-1; cdr3_aa: CSVEYAAMNTEAFF
j_call: TRBJ1-2; clone_size: .; v_call: TRBV7-2; cdr3_aa: CASSLGPGNYGYTF
j_call: TRBJ2-3; clone_size: .; v_call: TRBV6-2/TRBV6-3; cdr3_aa: CASGFGTTSTDTQYF
j_call: TRBJ2-7; clone_size: few; v_call: TRBV2; cdr3_aa: CASSDGPYEQYF
j_call: TRBJ1-5; clone_size: .; v_call: TRBV5-1; cdr3_aa: CASSVADGTNQPQHF
j_call: TRBJ1-5; clone_size: .; v_call: TRBV6-5; cdr3_aa: CASSYDGNQPQHF
j_call: TRBJ2-5; clone_size: many; v_call: TRBV7-2; cdr3_aa: CASSSENGKTQYF
j_call: TRBJ2-7; clone_size: .; v_call: TRBV10-2; cdr3_aa: CASSERGQGAAEQYF
j_call: TRBJ1-2; clone_size: few; v_call: TRBV14; cdr3_aa: CASSQDSDYGYTF
j_call: TRBJ1-6; clone_size: .; v_call: TRBV11-2; cdr3_aa: CASSRNSPLHF
j_call: TRBJ2-7; clone_size: .; v_call: TRBV6-5; cdr3_aa: CAIGRTKGGLYEQYF
j_call: TRBJ2-1; clone_size: many; v_call: TRBV10-3; cdr3_aa: CAISVTQQGSNEQFF
j_call: TRBJ2-7; clone_size: once; v_call: TRBV7-2; cdr3_aa: CASSLNGPPSSYEQYF
j_call: TRBJ2-5; clone_size: .; v_call: TRBV30; cdr3_aa: CASDGGFETQYF
j_call: TRBJ2-7; clone_size: few; v_call: TRBV29-1; cdr3_aa: CSVVGDREHEQYF
j_call: TRBJ2-2; clone_size: .; v_call: TRBV7-3; cdr3_aa: CASSTKPRTALTNTGELFF
j_call: TRBJ2-1; clone_size: few; v_call: TRBV10-1; cdr3_aa: CASSVPGKSSYNEQFF
j_call: TRBJ1-3; clone_size: few; v_call: TRBV7-2; cdr3_aa: CASRSGDSGNTIYF
j_call: TRBJ1-5; clone_size: many; v_call: TRBV12-3/TRBV12-4; cdr3_aa: CASSIPGQGPQPQHF
j_call: TRBJ1-2; clone_size: few; v_call: TRBV6-5; cdr3_aa: CASSDGTTYGYTF
j_call: TRBJ2-3; clone_size: .; v_call: TRBV12-3/TRBV12-4; cdr3_aa: CASSQNRRGGLGDTQYF
j_call: TRBJ2-5; clone_size: .; v_call: TRBV14; cdr3_aa: CASSLVRPQRQETQYF
j_call: TRBJ1-5; clone_size: few; v_call: TRBV20-1; cdr3_aa: CSAYDREGQPQHF
j_call: TRBJ1-5; clone_size: few; v_call: TRBV3-1; cdr3_aa: CASSPVGHSNQPQHF
j_call: TRBJ2-5; clone_size: .; v_call: TRBV14; cdr3_aa: CASSQGDGLYRETQYF
j_call: TRBJ1-1; clone_size: many; v_call: TRBV29-1; cdr3_aa: CSVARGPELEAFF
j_call: TRBJ2-2; clone_size: few; v_call: TRBV29-1; cdr3_aa: CSGRACWFGELFF
j_call: TRBJ1-1; clone_size: few; v_call: TRBV28; cdr3_aa: CASIEGLRTEAFF
j_call: TRBJ1-5; clone_size: .; v_call: TRBV19; cdr3_aa: CASTQGNQPQHF
j_call: TRBJ1-1; clone_size: many; v_call: TRBV21-1; cdr3_aa: CASSKGQPDLDRTEAFF
j_call: TRBJ1-4; clone_size: .; v_call: TRBV20-1; cdr3_aa: CSARDSTEINEKLFF
j_call: TRBJ2-7; clone_size: few; v_call: TRBV12-3/TRBV12-4; cdr3_aa: CASSKTGGVWAYF
j_call: TRBJ2-5; clone_size: .; v_call: TRBV5-1; cdr3_aa: CASSWAYQETQYF
j_call: TRBJ2-3; clone_size: many; v_call: TRBV9; cdr3_aa: CASSVGTDLSTDTQYF
j_call: TRBJ2-1; clone_size: .; v_call: TRBV5-1; cdr3_aa: CASSAGTRGYNEQFF
j_call: TRBJ1-4; clone_size: .; v_call: TRBV7-6; cdr3_aa: CASSSGQGINEKLFF
j_call: TRBJ2-3; clone_size: .; v_call: TRBV15; cdr3_aa: CATSTEIQQRTDTQYF
j_call: TRBJ2-2; clone_size: .; v_call: TRBV4-1; cdr3_aa: CASSPPMTGELFF
j_call: TRBJ1-1; clone_size: .; v_call: TRBV5-6; cdr3_aa: CASSTWGGMNTEAFF
j_call: TRBJ2-1; clone_size: many; v_call: TRBV10-3; cdr3_aa: CAISAGLAGRRVNEQFF
j_call: TRBJ2-5; clone_size: .; v_call: TRBV7-9; cdr3_aa: CASSYSAGGETQYF
j_call: TRBJ2-7; clone_size: .; v_call: TRBV20-1; cdr3_aa: CSAPTPGQPYEQYF
j_call: TRBJ2-6; clone_size: .; v_call: TRBV7-9; cdr3_aa: CAGGSHSGANVLTF
j_call: TRBJ1-5; clone_size: many; v_call: TRBV27; cdr3_aa: CASSLSTGGNQPQHF
j_call: TRBJ1-1; clone_size: many; v_call: TRBV30; cdr3_aa: CAWSPRQGTEAFF
j_call: TRBJ2-1; clone_size: .; v_call: TRBV29-1; cdr3_aa: CSVDLRARGLRVPYNVQFF